These T cell receptor beta chains were read from a single sample in a study of T cell responses to AZD1222 COVID-19 vaccine. Assay: immunoSEQ multiplex PCR; the TCRdb copy retains only in-frame clones and omits some. The table includes around 150,000 clones, about 89% detected once. The source material was peripheral blood, sampled 28 days after the second dose of the MenACWY control vaccine. Every receptor here comes from an adult who received the MenACWY meningococcal vaccine as a control. Both conserved end residues are part of each CDR3. The order of the fields is J gene, V gene, D gene, clone size, CDR3 protein, CDR3 DNA. The D gene is left open where the match is weak. Clone size is given for some rows only: seen once, a few or many times, or a class if the clone is expanded.

J: TRBJ1-2; V: TRBV28; D: TRBD1; size: NA; CDR3: CASSLGQGTGGYTF; DNA: TGTGCCAGCAGTTTAGGACAGGGTACGGGTGGCTACACCTTC
J: TRBJ1-1; V: TRBV19; D: NA; size: few; CDR3: CASSGDGRMNTEAFF; DNA: TGTGCCAGTAGTGGGGACGGTAGGATGAACACTGAAGCTTTCTTT
J: TRBJ2-5; V: TRBV7-2; D: NA; size: few; CDR3: CASSLPPGETQYF; DNA: TGTGCCAGCAGCCTCCCCCCTGGAGAGACCCAGTACTTC
J: TRBJ1-1; V: TRBV5-4; D: NA; size: NA; CDR3: CASSFGRKLMNTEAFF; DNA: TGTGCCAGCAGCTTCGGGCGAAAGCTCATGAACACTGAAGCTTTCTTT
J: TRBJ1-2; V: TRBV29-1; D: NA; size: NA; CDR3: CSAIPQGHYGYTF; DNA: TGCAGCGCCATCCCTCAGGGACACTATGGCTACACCTTC
J: TRBJ1-5; V: TRBV28; D: NA; size: NA; CDR3: CASSLRGGVIMPQHF; DNA: TGTGCCAGCAGCCTACGGGGGGGCGTGATCATGCCCCAGCATTTT
J: TRBJ1-2; V: TRBV19; D: NA; size: NA; CDR3: CASKARQSTNYGYTF; DNA: TGTGCCAGTAAAGCCCGACAGAGCACTAACTATGGCTACACCTTC
J: TRBJ2-7; V: TRBV20-1; D: NA; size: NA; CDR3: CSASWVGQTYEQYF; DNA: TGCAGTGCTAGTTGGGTCGGGCAAACTTACGAGCAGTACTTC
J: TRBJ1-1; V: TRBV4-3; D: NA; size: once; CDR3: CASSYGGNTEAFF; DNA: TGCGCCAGCAGCTACGGCGGGAACACTGAAGCTTTCTTT
J: TRBJ1-5; V: TRBV4-3; D: TRBD1; size: NA; CDR3: CASSWDRGSFPYSNQPQHF; DNA: TGCGCCAGCAGCTGGGACAGGGGCTCCTTCCCTTATAGCAATCAGCCCCAGCATTTT
J: TRBJ2-7; V: TRBV19; D: NA; size: NA; CDR3: CASSNRGGNEQYF; DNA: TGTGCCAGTAGTAATAGGGGCGGGAACGAGCAGTACTTC
J: TRBJ1-1; V: TRBV7-6; D: TRBD1; size: NA; CDR3: CASSLWATGGTEAFF; DNA: TGTGCCAGCAGCTTATGGGCGACAGGGGGGACTGAAGCTTTCTTT